The entry that follows covers one T cell receptor (beta chain) sequence. Many counts were recorded for this clonotype. The antigen it recognizes is unknown. No base quality values were provided; no much bigger clone lies one nucleotide off. V loses 2 bases of germline sequence and J loses 10 bases, and the interval between the two ends is 18 bases. From the germline V gene, CDR1 is SQVTM and CDR2 is ANQGSEA. From cysteine to phenylalanine, the CDR3 is 14 amino acids long. Left in the record is the CDR3 DNA by itself, 42 bases read in frame from the first base. Using a constant-region primer and ProtoScript II reverse transcriptase, TCRbeta-specific cDNA was reverse-transcribed from about 0.45 ug total RNA. TCRbeta libraries were built with three nested multiplex PCR rounds, a slightly modified ARM-PCR procedure. Multiplex TRBV1-TRBV30 forward primers and a Cbeta reverse primer were used in the first two PCR rounds, each of which was run for around 9 cycles. Sample barcodes and Illumina adapters were attached in a final 25-cycle PCR using Deep VentR polymerase. Before sequencing, amplicons of 200-500 bp were gel-purified using a QIAquick gel extraction kit. An Illumina HiSeq 2500 was used to sequence the TCRbeta amplicons with 250-bp paired-end reads. Processing in the source paper ran as follows. Reads were quality-trimmed with Trimmomatic v0.33, and paired reads were merged with FLASH v1.2.11 to recover full CDR3 sequences. V, D and J germline segments were assigned to the rearranged TCRbeta sequences by MiGEC v1.2.1b. Clonotype statistics and Shannon-Wiener diversity indices were calculated with VDJtools v1.0.0. Except for diversity analysis, only the 250 most abundant clonotypes of each sample were used in subsequent analyses to reduce sampling bias. The public reads were run again by TCRdb, first through fastp at Q25 and then through MiXCR, and only productive beta chains were kept. Entries that share a CDR3 protein sequence are merged under the most common genes and DNA. It is TCRdb's table, rather than the study itself, that gives the V and J calls and clone size. The sample records approximately 300,000 distinct CDR3 sequences, 60% to 80% of which are singletons. The top ten hold more than 8.5% of the sample.

The sample belongs to a study of tumor-infiltrating lymphocytes in primary liver carcinoma (dated by TCRdb to between 2016 and 2019). Looking at the study overall: About 5 patients with histopathologically diagnosed primary liver carcinoma underwent surgical resection in China between late 2015 and 2016. Of the five patients, three men and two women aged 30 to 69 years, four had hepatocellular carcinoma and one had combined HCC and intrahepatic cholangiocarcinoma. The tumors of the five patients were staged as T1-T3 N0M0, with maximum diameters ranging from roughly 4.2 to 11 cm. Samples yielded roughly 3.5 to 8 million productive TCRbeta reads; read depth did not differ significantly between tissue types. TCRbeta repertoire sequencing, expression microarrays and whole-exome sequencing were combined in the study across five regions of each liver tumor, with adjacent normal tissue and blood also included. A total of roughly 35 specimens from 5 patients underwent TCRbeta repertoire sequencing, comprising about 25 tumor regions, 5 adjacent noncancerous liver tissues and 5 peripheral blood samples. Technical replicate repertoires showed high reproducibility, with mean shared-clone rates around 0.9 and correlation coefficients above 0.95. General conclusions and limits of the study: A significantly larger repertoire fraction was made up by the top 250 clones in tumors than in blood (p = 0.039). The study included only a handful of patients, and the authors note findings should be validated in a larger study. Bulk unsorted samples precluded comparing CD4+ and CD8+ T cell repertoires. Only the TCR beta chain was sequenced, which likely underestimates true repertoire diversity because unpaired alpha chains were not captured. Pairs of tumor regions showed greater repertoire overlap (mean about 35%) than tumor-adjacent pairs (approximately 17%) or tumor-blood pairs (roughly 15%), which is consistent with antigen-driven expansion.

Blood RNA was extracted from unsorted whole blood with TRIzol reagent; germline DNA came from the DNeasy Blood & Tissue kit. Chronic HBV infection was present in the patients, and the patients were treatment-naive at sampling. Around 4 milliliters of peripheral blood were collected into K2EDTA tubes before surgery. The sample taken for sequencing was peripheral blood. Recombination connected TRBV29-1 to TRBJ2-1; the D call could be TRBD1 or TRBD2, with each sharing 6 bases. The receptor was derived from a man aged 35-49 years with primary liver carcinoma and hepatitis B virus infection. The DNA sequence is TGCAGCGTTGAAAGGGGGGCGCTTTCCGGGGAGCAGTTCTTC. Its translation reads: CSVERGALSGEQFF.